A selection of T cell receptor beta chains follows, all from one sample in a study of blood T cells in healthy people across ages. One entry per CDR3 protein, called by TCRdb with MiXCR from the 5' RACE reads. The table has over 700,000 distinct CDR3 sequences, more than 20% seen once. These data were also reused for a study on T cells of mothers and their children.

Sequences were obtained from blood. The receptors here all came from a boy aged 5-17 years in good health. Both conserved end residues are trimmed from each CDR3. The order of the fields is clone size, V gene, J gene, CDR3 protein. Size is omitted from some rows. Given values are once, few, many or a class for expanded clones.

clone size: .
V gene: TRBV28
J gene: TRBJ2-7
CDR3 protein: ASSPGPLASYEQY

clone size: .
V gene: TRBV15
J gene: TRBJ1-5
CDR3 protein: ATSRDLVSNNQPQH

clone size: few
V gene: TRBV6-1
J gene: TRBJ1-3
CDR3 protein: ASSEHLTGAVSGNTIY

clone size: few
V gene: TRBV29-1
J gene: .
CDR3 protein: SVASGTGDEQY

clone size: .
V gene: TRBV5-1
J gene: TRBJ2-4
CDR3 protein: ASSAGGDALNIQY

clone size: few
V gene: TRBV7-2
J gene: TRBJ2-1
CDR3 protein: ASSKSRAEANNEQF

clone size: .
V gene: TRBV28
J gene: .
CDR3 protein: ASSMGLAGYEQY

clone size: many
V gene: TRBV9
J gene: .
CDR3 protein: ASSVGGSGYEQY

clone size: .
V gene: TRBV15
J gene: TRBJ1-4
CDR3 protein: ATSREVARTGLTEKLF

clone size: .
V gene: TRBV9
J gene: TRBJ2-7
CDR3 protein: AGSVRVSSYEQY

clone size: .
V gene: TRBV20-1
J gene: TRBJ2-1
CDR3 protein: SARDIAGNYNEQF

clone size: .
V gene: TRBV29-1
J gene: TRBJ2-1
CDR3 protein: SVEGLAANEQF

clone size: few
V gene: TRBV6-6
J gene: TRBJ2-1
CDR3 protein: ASSMGRGDNNEQF

clone size: .
V gene: TRBV29-1
J gene: TRBJ2-5
CDR3 protein: SVEGFWREPEETQY